This TCR beta chain was identified during a study of blood T cell repertoires in COVID-19 (dated by TCRdb to 2020 to 2022). Regarding the study in general: Collaborator samples came from the United States, Italy and Spain and covered acute and convalescent phases of COVID-19. The material from the prospective study consisted of cDNA or gDNA derived from T cells, B-cell-depleted T cells, or PBMCs. The dataset comprised deeply sampled blood TCRbeta repertoires from subjects exposed to, actively infected with, or recovered from COVID-19. The repertoires were released in a freely available public database meant as a resource for research on the immune response to SARS-CoV-2. Samples came from the ongoing ImmuneRACE study (first 160 participants) plus 1,254 subjects from 6 global collaborators. The sample metadata nearly always contained a de-identified subject ID, COVID-19 status, age in years and sex. Where HLA class I and class II types were available, the types were taken from metadata supplied by the sample provider, not from assay-based typing.

TCRbeta CDR3 regions were amplified from genomic DNA using the immunoSEQ Assay, a bias-controlled multiplex PCR. The authors' pipeline ran thus. Within the assay, amplification of reference gene primers was used to estimate how many nucleated cells each sample contained. To quantify the absolute abundance of each unique TCRbeta CDR3 rearrangement, sequence reads were collapsed and filtered. Productive Simpson clonality was computed per sample as the square root of Simpson's diversity index over productive rearrangements. In its TCRdb copy, this immuneACCESS table keeps in-frame sequences only and misses some clones. Where compared with another copy, unresolved V genes explain less than half of these, and the others have no known cause. The D gene and trimming were derived from the DNA, and the V and J assignments and clone size from that table. The sample records about 40,000 clones, about 80% of which are singletons. In total, the top ten clones hold more than 2% of the sample.

From cysteine to phenylalanine, the CDR3 is 15 amino acids long. The read is trimmed to its CDR3 DNA, 45 bases read in frame from base 1. The germline V gene (reference sequence) gives CDR1 as SGHKS and CDR2 as YYEKEE. The junction carries 10 bases between V and J, which are trimmed by 1 base and 5 bases respectively. A note on this clone: What antigen it recognizes has not been identified. No per-base quality is available; no much larger clone lies one base away.

The research as a whole found: The quantity of clinical and demographic metadata differed by source and by participant and was supplied without curation.

Whole blood was collected in K2EDTA tubes by collaborating institutions according to the institutions' own protocols. For TCRbeta analysis, collaborators shipped samples as frozen whole blood, isolated PBMCs, or DNA extracted from either of those sample types. The source is an older woman with acute or convalescent COVID-19. The chain is encoded by TRBV5-5 joined to TRBJ1-6, and possibly TRBD1, on 5 matching bases. The specimen was peripheral blood. The CDR3 amino acid sequence is: CASSLPGRNNSPLHF. The nucleotides read TGTGCCAGCAGCTTGCCAGGGAGGAATAATTCACCCCTCCACTTT.